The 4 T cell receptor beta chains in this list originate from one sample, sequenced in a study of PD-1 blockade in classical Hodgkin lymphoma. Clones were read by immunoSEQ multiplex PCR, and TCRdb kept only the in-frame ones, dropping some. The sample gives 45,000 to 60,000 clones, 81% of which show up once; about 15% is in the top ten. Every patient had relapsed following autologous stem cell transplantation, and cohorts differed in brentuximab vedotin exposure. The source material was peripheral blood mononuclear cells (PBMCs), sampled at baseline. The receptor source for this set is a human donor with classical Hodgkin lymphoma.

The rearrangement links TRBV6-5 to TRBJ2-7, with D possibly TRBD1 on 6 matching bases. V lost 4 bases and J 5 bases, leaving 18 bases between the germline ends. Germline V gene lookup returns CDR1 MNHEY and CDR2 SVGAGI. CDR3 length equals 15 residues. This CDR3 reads CASSSAGAGSDEQYV. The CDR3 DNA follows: TGTGCCAGCAGTTCTGCAGGGGCCGGCTCGGACGAGCAGTACGTC.

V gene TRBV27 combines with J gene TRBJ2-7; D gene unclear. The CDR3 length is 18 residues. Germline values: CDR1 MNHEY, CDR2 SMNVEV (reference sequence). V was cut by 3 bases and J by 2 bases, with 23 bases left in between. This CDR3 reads CASSFEFRPTPRPYEQYF. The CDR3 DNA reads TGTGCCAGCAGTTTCGAATTTCGTCCCACCCCGAGACCCTACGAGCAGTACTTC.

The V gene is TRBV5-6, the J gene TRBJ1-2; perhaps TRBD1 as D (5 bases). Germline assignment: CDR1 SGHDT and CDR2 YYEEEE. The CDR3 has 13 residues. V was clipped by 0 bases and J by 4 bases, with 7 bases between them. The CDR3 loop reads CASSLGRVYGYTF. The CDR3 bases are TGTGCCAGCAGCTTGGGCAGGGTCTATGGCTACACCTTC.

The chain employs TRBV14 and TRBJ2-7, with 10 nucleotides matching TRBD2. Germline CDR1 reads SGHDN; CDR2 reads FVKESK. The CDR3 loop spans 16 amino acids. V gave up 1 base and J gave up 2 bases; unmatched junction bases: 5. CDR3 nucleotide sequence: TGTGCCAGCAGCCAAGTCGGGCTAGCGGGGGCCTACGAGCAGTACTTC. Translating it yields CASSQVGLAGAYEQYF.